Each of the 19 T cell receptor beta chains below was sequenced from the same sample in a study of T cell repertoires in cytomegalovirus infection. Their recognized antigens are unknown. MiXCR, run by TCRdb on the reads, gives a single entry per CDR3 protein. This sample has about 920,000 distinct CDR3 sequences, with around a third found just once. Here the sequenced sample was cultured CD8+ T cells from PBMCs, taken from culture after CMV antigen stimulation. These receptor sequences come from a human donor in good health (CMV status not recorded). Some clones in this sample may be carry-over from other donors' samples.

The chain carries TRBV9 and TRBJ2-1; D is perhaps TRBD2 (7 bases). Trimming shortened V by 0 bases and J by 2 bases, and 15 bases separated the two germline ends. Looked up from germline, CDR1 is SGDLS and CDR2 is YYNGEE. This CDR3 is built from 17 residues. The CDR3 DNA reads TGTGCCAGCAGCGTAGCTCTCCCGGGGGGCCCCTACAATGAGCAGTTCTTC. It codes for CASSVALPGGPYNEQFF.

The chain couples TRBV6-8 to TRBJ2-3; 7 nucleotides agree with TRBD2. Germline lookup yields CDR1 MNHGY and CDR2 SAAAGT. Unmatched junction bases numbered 6, after V lost 0 bases and J lost 0 bases. CDR3 length: 17 amino acids. The CDR3 sequence: CASSYSMREFSTDTQYF. For the CDR3, the DNA is TGTGCCAGCAGTTACTCGATGCGGGAGTTTAGCACAGATACGCAGTATTTT.

V gene TRBV25-1 combines with J gene TRBJ1-1; 7 bases are a match to TRBD1. The CDR3 loop spans 16 amino acids. Germline V gene data show CDR1 as MGHDK and CDR2 as SYGVNS. With 0 bases clipped from V and 4 bases from J, the junction kept 8 bases outside the gene matches. The CDR3 loop reads CASSEYFQGEFTEAFF. CDR3 coding DNA: TGTGCCAGCAGTGAATATTTCCAGGGGGAATTCACTGAAGCTTTCTTT.

The sample holds a few counts of this clonotype. The chain carries TRBV28 and TRBJ2-2, with a possible D match to TRBD1 (6 bases). Germline CDR1 reads MDHEN; CDR2 reads SYDVKM. Trimming stripped 4 bases from V and 4 bases from J, with 19 bases between. This CDR3 has 17 amino acids. The CDR3, as DNA: TGTGCCAGCAGTTACCAGGGGACCGGGTCGATCACCGGGGAGCTGTTTTTT. Translating it yields CASSYQGTGSITGELFF.

This chain links TRBV19 with TRBJ1-2; D gene ambiguous. CDR1 and CDR2 (germline): LNHDA, SQIVND (reference sequence). Trimming cost V 3 bases and J 4 bases, with 12 bases left between them. The CDR3 totals 14 residues. The CDR3 region is CASSIKGNVYGYTF. The CDR3 DNA is TGTGCCAGTAGTATCAAGGGAAATGTCTATGGCTACACCTTC.

Only a few counts were recorded for this clonotype. J is TRBJ1-5 and V is TRBV6-1; no definite D call. Trimming stripped 3 bases from V and 8 bases from J, with 14 bases between. This CDR3 contains 14 residues. Germline CDR1 MNHNS, CDR2 SASEGT. CDR3 bases: TGTGCCAGCAGTGAGGGCGGAACTGGGAAGCCCCAGCATTTT. Protein product: CASSEGGTGKPQHF.

The chain recombines TRBV10-3 with TRBJ1-1; no reliable D call. V dropped 7 bases and J dropped 1 base, with 16 bases sitting between them. This CDR3 has 15 residues. The germline CDR1 and CDR2 sequences are ENHRY and SYGVKD. CDR3 DNA: TGTGCCATCAACTCAAAGACGGGAAAGAACACTGAAGCTTTCTTT. Translated: CAINSKTGKNTEAFF.

This sequence joins TRBV10-3 and TRBJ2-7; D gene ambiguous. CDR3 length equals 16 residues. In germline, CDR1 is ENHRY, CDR2 SYGVKD. V shed 4 bases and J shed 0 bases, with 16 bases lying between them. CDR3 bases: TGTGCCATCAGTGGCCCTAGGACGCGGTCCTCCTACGAGCAGTACTTC. Amino acids: CAISGPRTRSSYEQYF.

This clonotype was counted between two and nine times. This chain connects TRBV7-8 to TRBJ2-2; possibly TRBD1 for D (6 bases). Trimming took 4 bases from V and 0 from J, leaving 9 bases between them. The length of the CDR3 is 15 residues. Per the germline V gene, CDR1 is SGHVS and CDR2 is FQNEAQ. CDR3 in amino acids: CASSWTAPNTGELFF. The CDR3, as DNA: TGTGCCAGCAGCTGGACAGCCCCGAACACCGGGGAGCTGTTTTTT.

The V and J genes are TRBV7-8 and TRBJ1-5; D gene ambiguous. Germline V gene lookup returns CDR1 SGHVS and CDR2 FQNEAQ. This CDR3 is built from 14 residues. The V gene lost 4 bases and the J gene lost 7 bases, with 14 bases spanning the gap. CDR3 amino acids: CASSWEDLLQPQHF. The CDR3 DNA follows: TGTGCCAGCAGCTGGGAGGACCTATTACAGCCCCAGCATTTT.

Here the CDR3 DNA reads TGTGCCAGCAGTTTAATGCGGGGTCTGGGGGGCTACACCTTC. It specifies CASSLMRGLGGYTF. The chain uses TRBV27 and TRBJ1-2; D not resolved. V lost 2 bases and J lost 8, with 15 bases in between. From germline, CDR1 is MNHEY and CDR2 SMNVEV (reference sequence). The CDR3 is 14 residues long.

The CDR3 nucleotides read TGTGCCAGCAGCTTAGGCCCTAGCGGGAACACCGGGGAGCTGTTTTTT. This translates into CASSLGPSGNTGELFF. The gene calls are TRBV11-2 and TRBJ2-2; 7 bases are shared with TRBD2. Germline lookup yields CDR1 SGHAT and CDR2 FQNNGV. Trimming at V came to 1 base and at J to 1 base, leaving 3 bases not matched to a gene. The CDR3 totals 16 residues.

This clonotype was found a few times. The chain recombines TRBV27 with TRBJ2-4; D unclear. Trimming took 2 bases from V and 2 from J, leaving 10 bases between them. This CDR3 is 15 amino acids long. Germline-derived CDR1 and CDR2 are MNHEY and SMNVEV (reference sequence). The CDR3 sequence is CASSLKEMSKNIQYF. The CDR3 nucleotides are TGTGCCAGCAGTTTAAAAGAGATGTCCAAAAACATTCAGTACTTC.

This clonotype was picked up a small number of times. This rearrangement joins TRBV19 to TRBJ2-1; TRBD1 aligns across 7 bases. This CDR3 comprises 15 residues. Germline CDR1 LNHDA, CDR2 SQIVND (reference sequence). V shed 3 bases and J 0 bases; nucleotides not matched to a gene: 2. The CDR3 region is CASSITGVSYNEQFF. In DNA, the CDR3 is TGTGCCAGTAGTATTACAGGGGTCTCCTACAATGAGCAGTTCTTC.

The J gene is TRBJ1-1, the V gene TRBV4-2; D perhaps matches TRBD1 (6 bases). Germline values: CDR1 LGHNA, CDR2 YNFKEQ. V gave up 4 bases and J gave up 10 bases, with 10 bases separating them. This CDR3 is 11 amino acids long. CDR3 bases: TGTGCCAGCAGCCCAGGGGTGGCAGCTTTCTTT. It encodes CASSPGVAAFF.

Here the CDR3 reads CASSPKGTSGNTIYF. The DNA of the CDR3 is TGTGCCAGCAGCCCGAAAGGCACCTCTGGAAACACCATATATTTT. The chain joins TRBV7-9 to TRBJ1-3; D is unresolved. Trimming shortened V by 5 bases and J by 0 bases, and 11 bases separated the two germline ends. Germline lookup yields CDR1 SEHNR and CDR2 FQNEAQ (reference sequence). The CDR3 length is 15 residues.

The chain links TRBV19 to TRBJ1-5, with D tentatively TRBD1 (5 bases). The CDR3 has 13 residues. Germline V gene data show CDR1 as LNHDA and CDR2 as SQIVND (reference sequence). V was cut by 7 bases and J by 5 bases, with 12 bases left in between. The CDR3 bases are TGTGCCAGTACGGGGGGGTTTTATCAGCCCCAGCATTTT. This encodes CASTGGFYQPQHF.

In this sample, this clonotype turned up a few times. The chain links TRBV4-1 to TRBJ1-4, with a tentative D call TRBD1 (5 bases). Trimming shortened V by 2 bases and J by 4 bases, and 11 bases separated the two germline ends. Germline V gene lookup returns CDR1 MGHRA and CDR2 YSYEKL. This CDR3 region has 15 residues. The CDR3 region is CASSQSGQYNEKLFF. The CDR3 DNA sequence: TGCGCCAGCAGCCAATCTGGACAATATAATGAAAAACTGTTTTTT.

This clonotype was observed at least ten times. The rearrangement joins TRBV7-6 to TRBJ2-1, with no clear D. The germline V gene has CDR1 SGHVS and CDR2 FNYEAQ. This CDR3 is 13 amino acids long. Trimming shortened V by 7 bases and J by 3 bases, and 10 bases separated the two germline ends. The CDR3 loop is CASTQSSYNEQFF. The CDR3 coding sequence is TGTGCCAGCACCCAGAGTAGCTACAATGAGCAGTTCTTC.